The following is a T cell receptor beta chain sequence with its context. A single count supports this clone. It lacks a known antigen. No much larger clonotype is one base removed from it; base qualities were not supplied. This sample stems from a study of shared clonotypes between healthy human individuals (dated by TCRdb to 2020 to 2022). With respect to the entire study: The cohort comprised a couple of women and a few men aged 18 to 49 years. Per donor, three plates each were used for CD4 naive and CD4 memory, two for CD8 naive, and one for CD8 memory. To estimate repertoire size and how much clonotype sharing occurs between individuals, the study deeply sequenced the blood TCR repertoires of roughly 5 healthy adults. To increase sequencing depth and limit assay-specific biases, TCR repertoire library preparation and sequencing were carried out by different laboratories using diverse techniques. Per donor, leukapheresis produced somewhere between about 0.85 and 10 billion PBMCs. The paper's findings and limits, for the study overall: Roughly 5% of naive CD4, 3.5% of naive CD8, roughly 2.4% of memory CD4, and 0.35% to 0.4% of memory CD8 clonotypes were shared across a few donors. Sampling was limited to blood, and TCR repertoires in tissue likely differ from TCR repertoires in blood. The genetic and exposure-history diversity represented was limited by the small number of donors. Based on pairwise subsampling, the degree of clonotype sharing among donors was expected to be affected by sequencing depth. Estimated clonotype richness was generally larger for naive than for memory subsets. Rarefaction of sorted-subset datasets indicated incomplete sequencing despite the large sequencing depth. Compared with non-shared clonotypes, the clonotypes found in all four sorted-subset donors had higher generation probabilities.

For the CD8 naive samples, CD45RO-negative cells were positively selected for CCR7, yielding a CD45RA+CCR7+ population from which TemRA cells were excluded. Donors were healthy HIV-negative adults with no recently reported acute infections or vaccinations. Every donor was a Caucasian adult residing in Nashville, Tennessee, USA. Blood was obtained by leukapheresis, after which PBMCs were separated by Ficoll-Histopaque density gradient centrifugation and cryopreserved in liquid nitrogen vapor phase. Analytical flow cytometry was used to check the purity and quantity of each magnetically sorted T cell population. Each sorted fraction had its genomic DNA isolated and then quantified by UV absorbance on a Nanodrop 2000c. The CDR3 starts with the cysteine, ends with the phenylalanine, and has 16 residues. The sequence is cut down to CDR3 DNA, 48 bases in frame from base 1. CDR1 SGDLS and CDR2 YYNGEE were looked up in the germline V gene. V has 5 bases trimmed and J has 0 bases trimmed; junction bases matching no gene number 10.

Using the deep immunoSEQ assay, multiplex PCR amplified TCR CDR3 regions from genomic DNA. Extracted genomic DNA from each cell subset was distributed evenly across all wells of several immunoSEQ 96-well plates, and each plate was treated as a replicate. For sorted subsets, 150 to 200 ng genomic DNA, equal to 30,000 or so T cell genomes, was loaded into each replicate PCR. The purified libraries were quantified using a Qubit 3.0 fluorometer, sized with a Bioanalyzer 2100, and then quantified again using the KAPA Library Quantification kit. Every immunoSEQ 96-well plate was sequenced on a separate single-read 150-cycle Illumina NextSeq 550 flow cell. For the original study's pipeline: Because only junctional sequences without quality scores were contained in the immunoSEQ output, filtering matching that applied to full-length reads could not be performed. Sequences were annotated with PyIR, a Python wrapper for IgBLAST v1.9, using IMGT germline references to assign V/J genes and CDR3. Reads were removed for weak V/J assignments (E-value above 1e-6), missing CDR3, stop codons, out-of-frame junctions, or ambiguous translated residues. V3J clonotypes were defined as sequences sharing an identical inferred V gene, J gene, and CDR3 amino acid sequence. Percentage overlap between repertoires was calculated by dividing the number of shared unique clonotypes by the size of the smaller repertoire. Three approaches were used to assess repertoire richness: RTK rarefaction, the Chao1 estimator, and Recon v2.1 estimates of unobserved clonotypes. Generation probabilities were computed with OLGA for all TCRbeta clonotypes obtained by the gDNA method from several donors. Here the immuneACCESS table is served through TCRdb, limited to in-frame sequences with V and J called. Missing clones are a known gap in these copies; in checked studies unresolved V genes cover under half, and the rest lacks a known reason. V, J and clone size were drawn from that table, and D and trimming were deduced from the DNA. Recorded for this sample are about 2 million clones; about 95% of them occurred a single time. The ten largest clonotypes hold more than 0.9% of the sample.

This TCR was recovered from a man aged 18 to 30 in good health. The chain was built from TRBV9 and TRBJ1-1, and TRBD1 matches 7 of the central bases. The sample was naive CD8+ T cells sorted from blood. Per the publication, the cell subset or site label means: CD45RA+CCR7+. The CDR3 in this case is CASSPGGGYMNTEAFF. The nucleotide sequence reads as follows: TGTGCCAGCAGTCCTGGAGGGGGCTACATGAACACTGAAGCTTTCTTT. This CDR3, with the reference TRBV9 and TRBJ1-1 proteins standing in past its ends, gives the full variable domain DSGVTQTPKHLITATGQRVTLRCSPRSGDLSVYWYQQSLDQGLQFLIQYYNGEERAKGNILERFSAQQFPDLHSELNLSSLELGDSALYFCASSPGGGYMNTEAFFGQGTRLTVV.